Listed below are T cell receptor beta chains from one sample, sequenced in a study of T-cell memory formation after mild COVID-19. A single record per CDR3 protein comes from TCRdb applying MiXCR to the 5' RACE reads. The repertoire has approximately 40,000 distinct CDR3 sequences, roughly an eighth of them found once; the top ten carry 25% to 30%. Source material: PBMCs or a T cell subset sorted from them (not recorded which). The source is a man aged 18 to 30 who had mild COVID-19 (a few samples of this study predate the infection). Cell type and time point are not known. CDR3s include the opening cysteine and the closing phenylalanine or tryptophan. D genes are given only for firm matches. Size tells how often a clone was seen (once, few, many) or the class of an expanded clone, and some rows leave it out.

j_gene: TRBJ1-1
d_gene: TRBD1
abundance: -
v_gene: TRBV3-1
CDR3aa: CASSPTGGVTEAFF
CDR3nt: TGTGCCAGCAGCCCTACAGGGGGCGTGACTGAAGCTTTCTTT

j_gene: TRBJ2-5
d_gene: TRBD1
abundance: many
v_gene: TRBV9
CDR3aa: CASSPNRGLGEETQYF
CDR3nt: TGTGCCAGCTCTCCCAACAGGGGGCTGGGGGAGGAGACCCAGTACTTC

j_gene: TRBJ1-5
d_gene: -
abundance: many
v_gene: TRBV4-2
CDR3aa: CASSQEESGSRNQPQHF
CDR3nt: TGTGCCAGCAGCCAAGAAGAGTCAGGGTCACGCAATCAGCCCCAGCATTTT

j_gene: TRBJ2-1
d_gene: -
abundance: -
v_gene: TRBV6-2/TRBV6-3
CDR3aa: CASSYGRDMVNEQFF
CDR3nt: TGTGCCAGCAGTTACGGCCGGGACATGGTGAATGAGCAGTTCTTC

j_gene: TRBJ1-5
d_gene: -
abundance: few
v_gene: TRBV9
CDR3aa: CASSVGDGLGPQHF
CDR3nt: TGTGCCAGCAGCGTAGGCGACGGACTTGGGCCCCAGCATTTT

j_gene: TRBJ2-3
d_gene: -
abundance: many
v_gene: TRBV6-6
CDR3aa: CASSWGGPDTQYF
CDR3nt: TGTGCCAGCAGTTGGGGGGGCCCAGATACGCAGTATTTT

j_gene: TRBJ2-7
d_gene: -
abundance: -
v_gene: TRBV20-1
CDR3aa: CSASGRTDYEQYF
CDR3nt: TGCAGTGCTAGTGGAAGGACAGACTACGAGCAGTACTTC

j_gene: TRBJ2-1
d_gene: -
abundance: many
v_gene: TRBV24-1
CDR3aa: CATSDFGGNEQFF
CDR3nt: TGTGCCACCAGTGATTTCGGGGGTAATGAGCAGTTCTTC

j_gene: TRBJ2-4
d_gene: TRBD2
abundance: many
v_gene: TRBV7-2
CDR3aa: CASSHRPSGAGWNIQYF
CDR3nt: TGTGCCAGCAGCCACCGGCCTAGCGGGGCGGGGTGGAACATTCAGTACTTC

j_gene: TRBJ2-3
d_gene: -
abundance: many
v_gene: TRBV6-6
CDR3aa: CASGTGTPGGTQYF
CDR3nt: TGTGCCAGCGGTACAGGGACTCCCGGGGGTACGCAGTATTTT

j_gene: TRBJ1-3
d_gene: -
abundance: -
v_gene: TRBV7-2
CDR3aa: CASSLSGAGNTIYF
CDR3nt: TGTGCCAGCAGCTTGTCGGGGGCTGGAAACACCATATATTTT

j_gene: TRBJ2-5
d_gene: TRBD1
abundance: -
v_gene: TRBV6-5
CDR3aa: CASSYSRTGGETQYF
CDR3nt: TGTGCCAGCAGTTACTCGAGGACAGGGGGGGAGACCCAGTACTTC

j_gene: TRBJ2-4
d_gene: -
abundance: many
v_gene: TRBV6-6
CDR3aa: CASQPRDGKNIQYF
CDR3nt: TGTGCCAGTCAACCCCGGGACGGTAAAAACATTCAGTACTTC

j_gene: TRBJ2-4
d_gene: -
abundance: many
v_gene: TRBV2
CDR3aa: CASSETAIGLAKNIQYF
CDR3nt: TGTGCCAGCAGTGAAACGGCAATTGGGCTAGCCAAAAACATTCAGTACTTC

j_gene: TRBJ1-2
d_gene: -
abundance: many
v_gene: TRBV4-1
CDR3aa: CASSQTTETNYGYTF
CDR3nt: TGCGCCAGCAGCCAGACGACAGAGACCAACTATGGCTACACCTTC

j_gene: TRBJ1-2
d_gene: -
abundance: -
v_gene: TRBV28
CDR3aa: CASSSGRSPRNGYTF
CDR3nt: TGTGCCAGCAGCTCAGGACGGTCCCCTAGAAATGGCTACACCTTC

j_gene: TRBJ1-6
d_gene: -
abundance: -
v_gene: TRBV25-1
CDR3aa: CASSEQDNSPLHF
CDR3nt: TGTGCCAGCAGTGAGCAGGATAATTCACCCCTCCACTTT

j_gene: TRBJ2-5
d_gene: -
abundance: many
v_gene: TRBV4-3
CDR3aa: CASSRRGRGARETQYF
CDR3nt: TGCGCCAGCAGCCGACGTGGACGGGGGGCCCGGGAGACCCAGTACTTC

j_gene: TRBJ1-2
d_gene: TRBD1
abundance: many
v_gene: TRBV19
CDR3aa: CASSARDRISIGYTF
CDR3nt: TGTGCCAGTAGTGCGCGGGACAGGATCTCTATTGGCTACACCTTC

j_gene: TRBJ2-3
d_gene: TRBD2
abundance: many
v_gene: TRBV5-1
CDR3aa: CASSFGGGGEDTQYF
CDR3nt: TGCGCCAGCAGCTTTGGCGGGGGGGGCGAAGATACGCAGTATTTT

j_gene: TRBJ2-3
d_gene: TRBD2
abundance: many
v_gene: TRBV12-3/TRBV12-4
CDR3aa: CASSLRLAGGHTDTQYF
CDR3nt: TGTGCCAGCAGTTTACGGCTAGCGGGGGGACACACAGATACGCAGTATTTT

j_gene: TRBJ2-7
d_gene: -
abundance: many
v_gene: TRBV20-1
CDR3aa: CSARDLRALYEQYF
CDR3nt: TGCAGTGCTAGAGATCTTCGGGCCCTCTACGAGCAGTACTTC

j_gene: TRBJ2-5
d_gene: -
abundance: many
v_gene: TRBV2
CDR3aa: CASSEGSLGIETQYF
CDR3nt: TGTGCCAGCAGTGAAGGGTCCCTAGGGATAGAGACCCAGTACTTC

j_gene: TRBJ2-1
d_gene: TRBD1
abundance: many
v_gene: TRBV11-2
CDR3aa: CASSLTRQGTYNEQFF
CDR3nt: TGTGCCAGCAGCCTCACGCGACAGGGTACCTACAATGAGCAGTTCTTC